Detailed here is one T cell receptor (beta chain). The antigen remains undetermined. The source of the sample is a study of T-cell memory formation after mild COVID-19. Study conclusions and caveats: CM and EM subsets held most contracting CD4+ clones; EMRA held CD8+ ones.

This CDR3 region has 17 residues. Germline trimming cut 2 bases from V and 2 bases from J; bases unmatched to any gene: 6. Germline lookup yields CDR1 SGHRS and CDR2 YFSETQ. One entry per CDR3 protein, called by TCRdb with MiXCR from the 5' RACE reads. The repertoire holds hundreds of thousands of distinct CDR3 sequences, with nearly 25% as singletons. The sequenced material came from PBMCs or a T cell subset sorted from them (not recorded which). The rearrangement links TRBV5-1 to TRBJ2-6; TRBD1 matches at 8 bases. This TCR came from an adult woman who had mild COVID-19 (a few samples of this study predate the infection). Cell type and time point are not known. The CDR3 reads CASSFGQGTTGANVLTF. The CDR3 bases are TGCGCCAGCAGCTTCGGACAGGGTACAACTGGGGCCAACGTCCTGACTTTC.